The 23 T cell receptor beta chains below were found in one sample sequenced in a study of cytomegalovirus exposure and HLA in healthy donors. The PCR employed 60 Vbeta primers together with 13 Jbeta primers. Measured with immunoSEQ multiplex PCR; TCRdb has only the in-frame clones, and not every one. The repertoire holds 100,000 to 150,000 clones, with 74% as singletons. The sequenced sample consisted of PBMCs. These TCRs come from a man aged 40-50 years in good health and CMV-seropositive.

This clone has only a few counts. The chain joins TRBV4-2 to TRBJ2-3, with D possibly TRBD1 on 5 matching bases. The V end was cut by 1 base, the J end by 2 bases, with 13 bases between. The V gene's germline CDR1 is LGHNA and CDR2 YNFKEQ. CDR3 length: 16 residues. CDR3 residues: CASSQVGVFTTDTQYF. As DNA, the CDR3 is TGTGCCAGCAGCCAAGTAGGGGTATTCACCACAGATACGCAGTATTTT.

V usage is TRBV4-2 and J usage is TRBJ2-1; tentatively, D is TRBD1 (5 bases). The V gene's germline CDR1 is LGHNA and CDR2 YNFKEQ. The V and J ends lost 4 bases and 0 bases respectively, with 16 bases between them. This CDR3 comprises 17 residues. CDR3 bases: TGTGCCAGCAGCCCCAGGGTGGGCGACAGCTCCTACAATGAGCAGTTCTTC. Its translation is CASSPRVGDSSYNEQFF.

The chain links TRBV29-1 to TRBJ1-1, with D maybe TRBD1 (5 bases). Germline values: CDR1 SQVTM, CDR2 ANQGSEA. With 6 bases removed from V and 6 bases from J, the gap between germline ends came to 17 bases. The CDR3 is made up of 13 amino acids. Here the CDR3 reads CSVKPREGSEAFF. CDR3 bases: TGCAGCGTCAAACCCAGGGAGGGATCTGAAGCTTTCTTT.

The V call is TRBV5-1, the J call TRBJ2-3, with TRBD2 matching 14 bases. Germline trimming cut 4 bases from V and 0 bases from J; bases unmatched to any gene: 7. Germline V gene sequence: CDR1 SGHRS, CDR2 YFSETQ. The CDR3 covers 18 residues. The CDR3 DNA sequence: TGCGCCAGCAGCCCGGGACTAGCGGGAGACGTTAGCACAGATACGCAGTATTTT. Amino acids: CASSPGLAGDVSTDTQYF.

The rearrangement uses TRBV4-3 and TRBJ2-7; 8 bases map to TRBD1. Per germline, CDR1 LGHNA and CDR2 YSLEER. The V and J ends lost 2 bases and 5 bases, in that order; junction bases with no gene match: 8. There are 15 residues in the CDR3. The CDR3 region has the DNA TGCGCCAGCAGCCAACATGCCAGGGGGCTCGACGAGCAGTACTTC. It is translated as CASSQHARGLDEQYF.

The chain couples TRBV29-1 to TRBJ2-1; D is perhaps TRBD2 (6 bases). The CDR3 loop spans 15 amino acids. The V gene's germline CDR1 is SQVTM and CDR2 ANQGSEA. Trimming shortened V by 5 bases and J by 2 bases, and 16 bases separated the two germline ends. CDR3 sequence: CSVFGGRLTYNEQFF. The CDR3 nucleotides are TGCAGCGTTTTTGGGGGGAGGTTGACCTACAATGAGCAGTTCTTC.

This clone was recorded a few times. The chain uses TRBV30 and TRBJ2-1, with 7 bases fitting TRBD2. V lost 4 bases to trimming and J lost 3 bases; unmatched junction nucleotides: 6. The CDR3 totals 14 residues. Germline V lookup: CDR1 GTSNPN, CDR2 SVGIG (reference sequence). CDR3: CAWTRGGDYNEQFF. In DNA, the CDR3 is TGTGCCTGGACACGTGGGGGGGACTACAATGAGCAGTTCTTC.

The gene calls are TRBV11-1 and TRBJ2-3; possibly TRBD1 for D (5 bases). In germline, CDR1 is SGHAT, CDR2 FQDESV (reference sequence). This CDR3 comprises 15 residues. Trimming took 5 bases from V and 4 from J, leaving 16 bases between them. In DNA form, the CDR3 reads TGTGCCAGCAGCCCTGGACACGCTCGGGCAGATACGCAGTATTTT. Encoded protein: CASSPGHARADTQYF.

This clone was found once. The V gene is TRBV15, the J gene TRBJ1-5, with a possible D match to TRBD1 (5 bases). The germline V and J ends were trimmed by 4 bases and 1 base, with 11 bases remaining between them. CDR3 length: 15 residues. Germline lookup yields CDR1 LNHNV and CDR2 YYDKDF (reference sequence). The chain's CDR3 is CATSKTTESNQPQHF. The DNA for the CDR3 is TGTGCCACCAGCAAAACGACAGAAAGCAATCAGCCCCAGCATTTT. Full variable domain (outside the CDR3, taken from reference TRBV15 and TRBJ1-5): DAMVIQNPRYQVTQFGKPVTLSCSQTLNHNVMYWYQQKSSQAPKLLFHYYDKDFNNEADTPDNFQSRRPNTSFCFLDIRSPGLGDTAMYLCATSKTTESNQPQHFGDGTRLSIL.

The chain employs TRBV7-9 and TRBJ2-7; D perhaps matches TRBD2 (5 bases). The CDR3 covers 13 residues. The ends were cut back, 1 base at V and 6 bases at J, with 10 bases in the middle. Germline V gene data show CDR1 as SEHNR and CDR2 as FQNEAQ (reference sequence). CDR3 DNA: TGTGCCAGCAGCTTAGGACCCCGGGGCGAGCAGTACTTC. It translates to CASSLGPRGEQYF. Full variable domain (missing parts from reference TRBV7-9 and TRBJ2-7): DTGVSQNPRHKITKRGQNVTFRCDPISEHNRLYWYRQTLGQGPEFLTYFQNEAQLEKSRLLSDRFSAERPKGSFSTLEIQRTEQGDSAMYLCASSLGPRGEQYFGPGTRLTVT.

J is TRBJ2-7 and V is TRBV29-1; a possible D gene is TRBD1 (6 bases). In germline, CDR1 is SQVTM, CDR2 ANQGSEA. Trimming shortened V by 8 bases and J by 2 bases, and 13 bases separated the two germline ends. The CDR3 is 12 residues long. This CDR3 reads CSFPTGAYEQYF. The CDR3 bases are TGCAGCTTCCCGACAGGAGCCTACGAGCAGTACTTC.

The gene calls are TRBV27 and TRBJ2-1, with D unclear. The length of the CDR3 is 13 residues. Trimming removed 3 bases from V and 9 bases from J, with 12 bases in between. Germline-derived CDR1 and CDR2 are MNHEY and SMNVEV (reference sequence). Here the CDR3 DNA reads TGTGCCAGCAGTTTTGGCCTAGTGGGTGAGCAGTTCTTC. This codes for CASSFGLVGEQFF.

The CDR3 region is CATSRDGGTTSGYTF. The DNA of the CDR3 is TGTGCCACCAGCAGAGATGGCGGTACTACTAGCGGCTACACCTTC. The chain couples TRBV15 to TRBJ1-2; D uncertain. Trimming removed 0 bases from V and 8 bases from J, with 16 bases in between. There are 15 residues in the CDR3. Germline V gene lookup returns CDR1 LNHNV and CDR2 YYDKDF (reference sequence).

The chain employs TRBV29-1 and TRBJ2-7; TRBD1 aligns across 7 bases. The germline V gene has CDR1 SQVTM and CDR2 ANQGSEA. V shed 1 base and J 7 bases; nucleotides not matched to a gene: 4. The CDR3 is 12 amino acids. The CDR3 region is CSVEGDRVEQYF. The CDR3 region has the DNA TGCAGCGTTGAAGGTGACAGGGTTGAGCAGTACTTC.

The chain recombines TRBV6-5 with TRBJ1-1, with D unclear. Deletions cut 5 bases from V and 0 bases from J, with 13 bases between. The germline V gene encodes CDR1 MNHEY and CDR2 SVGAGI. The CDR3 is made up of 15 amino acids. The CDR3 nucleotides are TGTGCCAGCAGTCCCCGGGGTGGGGTGAACACTGAAGCTTTCTTT. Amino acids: CASSPRGGVNTEAFF.

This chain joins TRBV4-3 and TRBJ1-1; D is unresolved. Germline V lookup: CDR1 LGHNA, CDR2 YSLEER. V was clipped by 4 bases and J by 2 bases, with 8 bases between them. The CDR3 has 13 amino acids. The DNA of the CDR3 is TGCGCCAGCAGCCTCAGCGGCAACACTGAAGCTTTCTTT. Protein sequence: CASSLSGNTEAFF.

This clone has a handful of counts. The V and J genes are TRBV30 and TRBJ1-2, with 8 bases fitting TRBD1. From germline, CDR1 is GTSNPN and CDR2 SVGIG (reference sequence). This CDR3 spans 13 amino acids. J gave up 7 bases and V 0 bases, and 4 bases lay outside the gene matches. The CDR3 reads CAWSVGTGGGYTF. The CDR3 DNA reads TGTGCCTGGAGTGTAGGAACAGGGGGTGGCTACACCTTC.

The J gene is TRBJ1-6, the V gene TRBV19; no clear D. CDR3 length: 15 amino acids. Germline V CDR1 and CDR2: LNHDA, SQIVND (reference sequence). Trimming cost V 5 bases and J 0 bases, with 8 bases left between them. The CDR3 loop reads CASSPGSSYNSPLHF. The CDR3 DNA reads TGTGCCAGTAGTCCTGGTAGCTCCTATAATTCACCCCTCCACTTT.

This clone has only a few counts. The CDR3 coding sequence is TGTGCCAGCAGTGACGCACACCCCAGGGAGGGAAGGCAGCCCCAGCATTTT. This gives the protein CASSDAHPREGRQPQHF. The chain couples TRBV6-1 to TRBJ1-5; tentatively, D is TRBD1 (5 bases). This CDR3 is 17 amino acids long. The V gene's germline CDR1 is MNHNS and CDR2 SASEGT. Trimming removed 3 bases at V and 7 bases at J, with 22 bases between.

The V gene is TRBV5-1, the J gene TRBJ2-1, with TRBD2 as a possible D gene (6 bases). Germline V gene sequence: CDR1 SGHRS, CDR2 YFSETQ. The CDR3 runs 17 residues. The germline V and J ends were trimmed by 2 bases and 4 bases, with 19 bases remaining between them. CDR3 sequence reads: CASSLAPLGGEYNEQFF. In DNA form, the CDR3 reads TGCGCCAGCAGCTTAGCCCCTTTAGGCGGGGAATACAATGAGCAGTTCTTC.

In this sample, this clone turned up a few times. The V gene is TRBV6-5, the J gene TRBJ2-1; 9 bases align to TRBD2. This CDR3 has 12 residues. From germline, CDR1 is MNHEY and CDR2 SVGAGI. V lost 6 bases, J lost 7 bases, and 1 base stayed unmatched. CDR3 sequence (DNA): TGTGCCAGCAGGCGGGGGGGAAATGAGCAGTTCTTC. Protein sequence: CASRRGGNEQFF.

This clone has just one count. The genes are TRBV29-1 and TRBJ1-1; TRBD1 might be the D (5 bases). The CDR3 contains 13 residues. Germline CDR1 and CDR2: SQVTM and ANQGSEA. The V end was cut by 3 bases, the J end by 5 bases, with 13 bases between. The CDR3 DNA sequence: TGCAGCGTTGAGTTACAGGAGAGAACTGAAGCTTTCTTT. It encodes CSVELQERTEAFF.

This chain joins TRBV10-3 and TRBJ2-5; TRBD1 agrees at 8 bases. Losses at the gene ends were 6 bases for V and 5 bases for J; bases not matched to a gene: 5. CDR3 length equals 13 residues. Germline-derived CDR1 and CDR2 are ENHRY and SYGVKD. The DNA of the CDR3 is TGTGCCATCAGCGACAGGGGTGGGGAGACCCAGTACTTC. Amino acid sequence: CAISDRGGETQYF.